The source of this TCR beta chain is a study of T cell responses to AZD1222 COVID-19 vaccine. Overall study findings and caveats: Repertoires were sampled only after the peak T cell response. Clonal diversity was possibly underestimated; the donors were predominantly white British and more often female.

About this clone itself: The antigen remains undetermined.

Clones were sequenced by immunoSEQ multiplex PCR, and TCRdb holds only the in-frame ones, with some missing. The sample yields 120,000 or so clones, 85% to 90% seen once. V lost 8 bases to trimming and J lost 4 bases, with 17 bases between them. CDR3 length equals 14 residues. CDR1 MNHEY and CDR2 SVGAGI come from the germline V gene. Source: peripheral blood, taken on day 0 of MenACWY control vaccination. This sequence originates from an adult in good health. The gene calls are TRBV6-5 and TRBJ1-1, with TRBD1 as a possible D gene (6 bases). CDR3: CASHPLGAGTEAFF. The CDR3 DNA sequence: TGTGCCAGCCACCCTTTGGGGGCGGGCACTGAAGCTTTCTTT.